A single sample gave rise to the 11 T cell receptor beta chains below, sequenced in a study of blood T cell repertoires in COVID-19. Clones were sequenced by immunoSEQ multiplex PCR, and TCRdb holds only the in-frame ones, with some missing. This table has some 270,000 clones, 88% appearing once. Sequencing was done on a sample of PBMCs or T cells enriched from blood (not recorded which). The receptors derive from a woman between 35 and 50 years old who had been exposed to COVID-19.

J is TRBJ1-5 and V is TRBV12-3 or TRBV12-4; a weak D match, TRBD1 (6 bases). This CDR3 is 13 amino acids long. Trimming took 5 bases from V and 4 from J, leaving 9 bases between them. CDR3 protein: CASSEQGNQPQHF. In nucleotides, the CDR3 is TGTGCCAGCAGTGAACAGGGTAATCAGCCCCAGCATTTT.

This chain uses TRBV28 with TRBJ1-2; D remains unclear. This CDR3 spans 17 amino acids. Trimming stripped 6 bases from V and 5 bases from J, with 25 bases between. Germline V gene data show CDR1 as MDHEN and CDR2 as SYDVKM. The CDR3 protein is CASSSQGRGFGEYGYTF. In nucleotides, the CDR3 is TGTGCCAGCAGCTCACAAGGGAGAGGATTCGGGGAATATGGCTACACCTTC.

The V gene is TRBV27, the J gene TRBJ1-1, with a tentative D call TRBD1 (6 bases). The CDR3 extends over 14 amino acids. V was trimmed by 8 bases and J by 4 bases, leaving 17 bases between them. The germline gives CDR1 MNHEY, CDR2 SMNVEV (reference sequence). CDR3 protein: CASGAHAGVTEAFF. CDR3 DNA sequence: TGTGCCAGCGGAGCCCACGCAGGGGTCACTGAAGCTTTCTTT.

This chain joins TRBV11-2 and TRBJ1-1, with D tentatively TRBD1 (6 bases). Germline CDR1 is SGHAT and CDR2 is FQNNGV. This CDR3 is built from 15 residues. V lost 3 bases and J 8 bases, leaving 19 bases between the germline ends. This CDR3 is CASSFFGEQGHEAFF. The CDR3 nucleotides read TGTGCCAGCAGCTTTTTCGGGGAACAGGGTCACGAAGCTTTCTTT.

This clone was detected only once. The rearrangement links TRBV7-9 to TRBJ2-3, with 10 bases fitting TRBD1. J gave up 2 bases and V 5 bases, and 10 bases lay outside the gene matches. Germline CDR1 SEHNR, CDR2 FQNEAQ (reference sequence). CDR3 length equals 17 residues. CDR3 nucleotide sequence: TGTGCCAGCAGCCGACGGGACAGGGGAGTCGCCACAGATACGCAGTATTTT. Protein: CASSRRDRGVATDTQYF.

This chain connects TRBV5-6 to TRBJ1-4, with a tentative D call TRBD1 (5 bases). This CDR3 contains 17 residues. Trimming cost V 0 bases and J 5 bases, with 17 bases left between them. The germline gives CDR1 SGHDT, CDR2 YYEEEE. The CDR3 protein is CASSLGIPGLQNEKLFF. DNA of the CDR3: TGTGCCAGCAGCTTGGGAATTCCGGGACTTCAAAATGAAAAACTGTTTTTT. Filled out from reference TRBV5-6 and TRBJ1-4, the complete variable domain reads DAGVTQSPTHLIKTRGQQVTLRCSPKSGHDTVSWYQQALGQGPQFIFQYYEEEERQRGNFPDRFSGHQFPNYSSELNVNALLLGDSALYLCASSLGIPGLQNEKLFFGSGTQLSVL.

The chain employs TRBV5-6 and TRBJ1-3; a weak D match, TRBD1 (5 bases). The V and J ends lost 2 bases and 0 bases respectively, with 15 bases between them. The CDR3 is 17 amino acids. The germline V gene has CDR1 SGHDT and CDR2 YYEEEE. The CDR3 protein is CASSFLRGGVSGNTIYF. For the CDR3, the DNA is TGTGCCAGCAGCTTCCTGCGGGGGGGGGTCTCTGGAAACACCATATATTTT.

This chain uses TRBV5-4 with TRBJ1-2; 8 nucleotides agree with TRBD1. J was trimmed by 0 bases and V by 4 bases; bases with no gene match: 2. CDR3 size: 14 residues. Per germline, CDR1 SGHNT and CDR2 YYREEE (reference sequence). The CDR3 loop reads CASSPTGANYGYTF. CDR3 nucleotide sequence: TGTGCCAGCAGCCCGACAGGGGCTAACTATGGCTACACCTTC.

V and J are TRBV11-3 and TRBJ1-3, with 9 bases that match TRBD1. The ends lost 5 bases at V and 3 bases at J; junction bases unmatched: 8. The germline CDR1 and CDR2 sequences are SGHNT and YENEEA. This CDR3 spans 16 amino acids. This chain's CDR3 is CASSARDRAFGNTIYF. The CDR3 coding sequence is TGTGCCAGCAGCGCTCGGGACAGGGCTTTTGGAAACACCATATATTTT. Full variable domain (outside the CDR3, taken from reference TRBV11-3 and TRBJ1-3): EAGVVQSPRYKIIEKKQPVAFWCNPISGHNTLYWYLQNLGQGPELLIRYENEEAVDDSQLPKDRFSAERLKGVDSTLKIQPAELGDSAVYLCASSARDRAFGNTIYFGEGSWLTVV.

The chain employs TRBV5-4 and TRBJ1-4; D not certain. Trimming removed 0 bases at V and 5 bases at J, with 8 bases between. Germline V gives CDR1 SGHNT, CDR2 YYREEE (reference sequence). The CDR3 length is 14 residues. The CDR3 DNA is TGTGCCAGCAGCTTGGACAGTTCCAATGAAAAACTGTTTTTT. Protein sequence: CASSLDSSNEKLFF.

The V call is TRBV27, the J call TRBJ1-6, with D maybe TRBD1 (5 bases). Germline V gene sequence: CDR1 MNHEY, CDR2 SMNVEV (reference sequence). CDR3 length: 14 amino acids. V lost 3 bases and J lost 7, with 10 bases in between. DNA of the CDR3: TGTGCCAGCAGTTTGGCAGGGTGGAATTCACCCCTCCACTTT. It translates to CASSLAGWNSPLHF.